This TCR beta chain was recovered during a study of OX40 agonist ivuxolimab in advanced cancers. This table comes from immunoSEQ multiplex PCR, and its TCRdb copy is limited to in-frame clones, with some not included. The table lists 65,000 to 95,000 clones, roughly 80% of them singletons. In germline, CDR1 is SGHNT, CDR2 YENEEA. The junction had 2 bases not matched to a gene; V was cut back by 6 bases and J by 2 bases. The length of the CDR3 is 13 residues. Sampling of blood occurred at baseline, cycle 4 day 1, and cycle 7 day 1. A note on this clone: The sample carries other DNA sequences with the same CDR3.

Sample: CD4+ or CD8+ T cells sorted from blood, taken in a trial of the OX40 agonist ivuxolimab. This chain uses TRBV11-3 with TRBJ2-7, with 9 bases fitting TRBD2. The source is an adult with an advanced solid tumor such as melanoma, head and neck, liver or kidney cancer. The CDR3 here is CASSRGGAYEQYF. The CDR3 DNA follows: TGTGCCAGCAGTCGCGGGGGGGCCTACGAGCAGTACTTC.